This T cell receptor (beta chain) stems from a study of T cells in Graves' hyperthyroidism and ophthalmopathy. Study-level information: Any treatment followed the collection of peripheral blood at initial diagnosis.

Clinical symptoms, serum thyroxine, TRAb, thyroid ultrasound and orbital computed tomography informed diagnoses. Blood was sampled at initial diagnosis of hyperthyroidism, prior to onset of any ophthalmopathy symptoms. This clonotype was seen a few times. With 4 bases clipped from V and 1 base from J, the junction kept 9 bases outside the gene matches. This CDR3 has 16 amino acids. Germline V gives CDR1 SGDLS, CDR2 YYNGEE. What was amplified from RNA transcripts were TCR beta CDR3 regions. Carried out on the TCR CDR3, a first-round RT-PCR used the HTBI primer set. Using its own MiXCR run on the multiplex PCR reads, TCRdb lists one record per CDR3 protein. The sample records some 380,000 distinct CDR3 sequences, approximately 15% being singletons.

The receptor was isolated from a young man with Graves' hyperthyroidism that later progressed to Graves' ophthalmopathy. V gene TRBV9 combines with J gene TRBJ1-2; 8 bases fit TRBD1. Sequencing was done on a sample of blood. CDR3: CASSPTGGGFNYGYTF. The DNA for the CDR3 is TGTGCCAGCAGCCCAACAGGGGGAGGATTTAACTATGGCTACACCTTC.